This T cell receptor (beta chain) comes out of a study of OX40 agonist ivuxolimab in advanced cancers. About the research overall: Patients received the agonistic anti-OX40 (CD134) antibody ivuxolimab. Of the patients, three showed partial responses, one with hepatocellular carcinoma and two with cutaneous melanoma.

Germline loops: CDR1 SGHAT, CDR2 FQDESV (reference sequence). This CDR3 spans 14 amino acids. J lost 6 bases, V lost 1 base, and 2 bases had no gene match. On cycle 4 day 1 and cycle 7 day 1, as well as at baseline, blood was sampled. Clones were read by immunoSEQ multiplex PCR, and TCRdb kept only the in-frame ones, dropping some. The table lists about 51,000 clones, 88% of them singletons. The chain uses TRBV11-1 and TRBJ2-2, with 7 bases fitting TRBD1. Source: CD4+ or CD8+ T cells sorted from blood, taken in a trial of the OX40 agonist ivuxolimab. The sequence derives from an adult with an advanced solid tumor such as melanoma, head and neck, liver or kidney cancer. The CDR3 loop is CASSLDRGPGELFF. The CDR3 nucleotides read TGTGCCAGCAGCTTAGACAGGGGACCCGGGGAGCTGTTTTTT.